Many counts were recorded for the clone carrying this T cell receptor (beta chain). No antigen is known for it. This entry comes from a study of T cells in Graves' hyperthyroidism and ophthalmopathy. The wider study: Before any treatment, at initial diagnosis, peripheral blood was collected.

Study conclusions and caveats: With a median lead of approximately 6.4 months before onset, the model predicted ophthalmopathy. Within blood appeared most thyroid clonotypes that had expanded above 0.001.

What was amplified from RNA transcripts were TCR beta CDR3 regions. TCR CDR3 underwent first-round RT-PCR with the HTBI primer set. Each CDR3 protein is one row after TCRdb ran MiXCR on the multiplex PCR reads. The table has about 350,000 distinct CDR3 sequences, about 15% seen once. The trim removed 0 bases at V and 4 bases at J, leaving 4 bases unmatched. The CDR3 is 14 amino acids. Germline CDR1 reads DFQATT; CDR2 reads SNEGSKA (reference sequence). Hyperthyroidism, newly diagnosed and lasting under 2 months, affected patients aged 18 to 65. What was sequenced was blood. The gene calls are TRBV20-1 and TRBJ2-3; 7 bases are shared with TRBD2. This TCR came from a woman aged 30 to 39 with Graves' hyperthyroidism. As DNA, the CDR3 is TGCAGTGCTAGAGAGGCGGGAGCGGCAGATACGCAGTATTTT. Amino acid sequence: CSAREAGAADTQYF.